These 31 T cell receptor beta chains were sequenced from one sample in a study of shared clonotypes between healthy human individuals. Measured with immunoSEQ multiplex PCR; TCRdb has only the in-frame clones, and not every one. The sample records over a million clones, around 97% being singletons. Material: naive CD4+ T cells sorted from blood. Subset defined: CD45RA+ positively selected. These receptors came from a man younger than 40 in good health.

The gene calls are TRBV29-1 and TRBJ1-1; unclear D gene. Germline CDR1 and CDR2: SQVTM and ANQGSEA. This CDR3 region has 10 residues. Trimming cost V 4 bases and J 8 bases, with 8 bases left between them. For the CDR3, the DNA is TGCAGCGTTGGTTACGGCGAAGCTTTCTTT. Encoded protein: CSVGYGEAFF.

This chain links TRBV5-6 with TRBJ1-2; 7 bases are a match to TRBD1. This CDR3 has 12 amino acids. The V gene end was trimmed by 4 bases and the J gene end by 5 bases; junction bases not matched to a gene: 2. Germline V gene data show CDR1 as SGHDT and CDR2 as YYEEEE. Here the CDR3 DNA reads TGTGCCAGCAGCACGACAGGGTATGGCTACACCTTC. Protein product: CASSTTGYGYTF. The full variable domain, its missing parts supplied by reference TRBV5-6 and TRBJ1-2, is DAGVTQSPTHLIKTRGQQVTLRCSPKSGHDTVSWYQQALGQGPQFIFQYYEEEERQRGNFPDRFSGHQFPNYSSELNVNALLLGDSALYLCASSTTGYGYTFGSGTRLTVV.

This chain connects TRBV5-8 to TRBJ1-2; D uncertain. The germline V gene has CDR1 SGHTS and CDR2 YDEGEE. The V and J ends lost 2 bases and 8 bases respectively, with 4 bases between them. This CDR3 comprises 10 residues. CDR3 coding DNA: TGTGCCAGCAGCTTAGGGGGCTACACCTTC. Encoded protein: CASSLGGYTF.

The chain combines TRBV10-3 with TRBJ2-5; D gene ambiguous. V was cut by 10 bases and J by 1 base, with 13 bases left in between. Germline V lookup: CDR1 ENHRY, CDR2 SYGVKD. The CDR3 is 13 residues long. This CDR3 reads CATRGASQETQYF. Written as DNA, the CDR3 is TGTGCCACCCGAGGAGCAAGCCAAGAGACCCAGTACTTC.

The chain combines TRBV5-8 with TRBJ2-5, with a weak D call TRBD2 (5 bases). V was clipped by 2 bases and J by 3 bases, with 8 bases between them. Germline V lookup: CDR1 SGHTS, CDR2 YDEGEE. The CDR3 has 13 amino acids. DNA of the CDR3: TGTGCCAGCAGCTTATCCGGGAAAGAGACCCAGTACTTC. Translating gives CASSLSGKETQYF.

The rearrangement joins TRBV5-1 to TRBJ2-7, with D maybe TRBD2 (5 bases). Trimming shortened V by 0 bases and J by 2 bases, and 12 bases separated the two germline ends. The CDR3 is 15 residues long. Germline CDR1 reads SGHRS; CDR2 reads YFSETQ. As DNA, the CDR3 is TGCGCCAGCAGCTTGGTCGCCGCCGGGGCCTACGAGCAGTACTTC. This encodes CASSLVAAGAYEQYF.

This rearrangement joins TRBV5-4 to TRBJ1-4; 7 bases fit TRBD1. Losses at the gene ends were 2 bases for V and 8 bases for J; bases not matched to a gene: 6. This CDR3 spans 14 amino acids. Germline V gives CDR1 SGHNT, CDR2 YYREEE (reference sequence). This CDR3 is CASSFGTEKEKLFF. The CDR3 coding sequence is TGTGCCAGCAGCTTCGGGACAGAGAAAGAAAAACTGTTTTTT.

The rearrangement links TRBV4-3 to TRBJ2-2; D not certain. V was trimmed by 0 bases and J by 6 bases, leaving 8 bases between them. Germline values: CDR1 LGHNA, CDR2 YSLEER. The CDR3 length is 14 residues. For the CDR3, the DNA is TGCGCCAGCAGCCAAGATCTTATCCCCGGGGAGCTGTTTTTT. It specifies CASSQDLIPGELFF.

The table lists this clone with a count of one. The chain joins TRBV29-1 to TRBJ2-3; TRBD2 might be the D (5 bases). The CDR3 length is 17 residues. The germline V gene encodes CDR1 SQVTM and CDR2 ANQGSEA. V was shortened by 1 base and J by 2 bases, with 19 bases between the two germline ends. CDR3 amino acids: CSVEVVKRGYLTDTQYF. CDR3 sequence (DNA): TGCAGCGTTGAAGTGGTTAAGCGCGGGTATCTCACAGATACGCAGTATTTT.

V gene TRBV5-4 combines with J gene TRBJ1-4, with TRBD1 matching over 7 bases. Germline loops: CDR1 SGHNT, CDR2 YYREEE (reference sequence). The CDR3 has 15 amino acids. Trimming cost V 1 base and J 5 bases; bases outside gene matches: 5. The CDR3 here is CASSLRTGTNEKLFF. In DNA, the CDR3 is TGTGCCAGCAGCTTGAGGACAGGAACAAATGAAAAACTGTTTTTT.

The rearrangement uses TRBV5-1 and TRBJ2-1; D gene uncertain. The CDR3 covers 15 residues. CDR1 and CDR2 (germline): SGHRS, YFSETQ. The V gene lost 0 bases and the J gene lost 4 bases, with 11 bases spanning the gap. In nucleotides, the CDR3 is TGCGCCAGCAGCTTGGTAGGAATCTTTTACAATGAGCAGTTCTTC. This encodes CASSLVGIFYNEQFF.

The rearrangement links TRBV11-2 to TRBJ2-1; possible D gene TRBD2, 5 bases. Germline CDR1 reads SGHAT; CDR2 reads FQNNGV. Trimming took 2 bases from V and 6 from J, leaving 20 bases between them. The CDR3 runs to 17 residues. CDR3 sequence: CASSLWSSFFPRNEQFF. The DNA of the CDR3 is TGTGCCAGCAGCTTATGGTCTAGCTTCTTTCCACGCAATGAGCAGTTCTTC.

As DNA, the CDR3 is TGTGCCATCACCGGACGGGGGAACACTGAAGCTTTCTTT. Translation gives CAITGRGNTEAFF. This chain uses TRBV10-3 with TRBJ1-1, with no clear D. The CDR3 runs 13 residues. V lost 7 bases and J 1 base, leaving 10 bases between the germline ends. Germline-derived CDR1 and CDR2 are ENHRY and SYGVKD.

The rearrangement links TRBV28 to TRBJ2-1; no definite D call. Per the germline V gene, CDR1 is MDHEN and CDR2 is SYDVKM. V lost 2 bases and J lost 0, with 5 bases in between. The CDR3 totals 14 residues. CDR3 sequence (DNA): TGTGCCAGCAGTTTAGAGGTCTCCTACAATGAGCAGTTCTTC. It specifies CASSLEVSYNEQFF.

The chain uses TRBV2 and TRBJ1-4, with 7 bases aligning to TRBD1. The J segment lost 1 base and the V segment lost 5 bases, leaving 1 base of the junction unmatched. Germline loops: CDR1 SNHLY, CDR2 FYNNEI. The CDR3 is 14 residues long. The DNA of the CDR3 is TGTGCCAGCAGTTGGGACAGAACTAATGAAAAACTGTTTTTT. This encodes CASSWDRTNEKLFF. The entire variable domain, with the rest obtained from reference TRBV2 and TRBJ1-4, is as follows: EPEVTQTPSHQVTQMGQEVILRCVPISNHLYFYWYRQILGQKVEFLVSFYNNEISEKSEIFDDQFSVERPDGSNFTLKIRSTKLEDSAMYFCASSWDRTNEKLFFGSGTQLSVL.

V gene TRBV7-3 combines with J gene TRBJ1-1; the match to TRBD1 covers 7 bases. Germline V lookup: CDR1 SGHTA, CDR2 FQGTGA. The CDR3 has 13 amino acids. V was clipped by 6 bases and J by 5 bases; unmatched bases: 6. The CDR3 spells CASSRARGTEAFF. The CDR3 coding sequence is TGTGCCAGCAGTCGGGCCAGGGGGACTGAAGCTTTCTTT. Full variable domain (missing parts from reference TRBV7-3 and TRBJ1-1): GAGVSQTPSNKVTEKGKYVELRCDPISGHTALYWYRQSLGQGPEFLIYFQGTGAADDSGLPNDRFFAVRPEGSVSTLKIQRTERGDSAVYLCASSRARGTEAFFGQGTRLTVV.

The V call is TRBV27, the J call TRBJ2-7; a weak D match, TRBD1 (6 bases). Germline CDR1 reads MNHEY; CDR2 reads SMNVEV (reference sequence). The CDR3 totals 15 residues. The CDR3 nucleotides are TGTGCATCCTCTACAGCCTCGACAGGAGTCTACGAGCAGTACTTC. It yields the protein CASSTASTGVYEQYF.

The rearrangement links TRBV13 to TRBJ2-3; a weak D match, TRBD2 (5 bases). Germline V gene lookup returns CDR1 PRHDT and CDR2 FYEKMQ (reference sequence). The CDR3 has 14 amino acids. The V gene lost 0 bases and the J gene lost 3 bases, with 7 bases spanning the gap. CDR3 residues: CASSLGGATDTQYF. The CDR3 DNA follows: TGTGCCAGCAGCTTAGGGGGAGCAACAGATACGCAGTATTTT.

The chain employs TRBV7-2 and TRBJ2-2; D not resolved. The CDR3 totals 13 residues. Looked up from germline, CDR1 is SGHTA and CDR2 is FQGNSA. The V and J ends lost 5 bases and 4 bases respectively, with 8 bases between them. CDR3 residues: CASSRRPTGELFF. Written as DNA, the CDR3 is TGTGCCAGCAGCCGGAGACCCACCGGGGAGCTGTTTTTT.

The chain links TRBV7-3 to TRBJ2-1; maybe TRBD2 (6 bases). Germline lookup yields CDR1 SGHTA and CDR2 FQGTGA. The V end lost 4 bases, the J end lost 1 base, and 11 bases lay between the germline ends. This CDR3 is 15 amino acids long. Here the CDR3 DNA reads TGTGCCAGCAGCTCCACCCGGGGGTCCTACAATGAGCAGTTCTTC. This encodes CASSSTRGSYNEQFF.

This chain joins TRBV7-9 and TRBJ1-4; possible D gene TRBD1, 6 bases. The CDR3 spans 15 residues. Germline assignment: CDR1 SEHNR and CDR2 FQNEAQ (reference sequence). The V end lost 5 bases, the J end lost 8 bases, and 18 bases lay between the germline ends. The DNA for the CDR3 is TGTGCCAGCAGCCCTGGGACACCGCCTCGCGAAAAACTGTTTTTT. Amino acid sequence: CASSPGTPPREKLFF. Looking up the rest from reference TRBV7-9 and TRBJ1-4 gives the full variable domain: DTGVSQNPRHKITKRGQNVTFRCDPISEHNRLYWYRQTLGQGPEFLTYFQNEAQLEKSRLLSDRFSAERPKGSFSTLEIQRTEQGDSAMYLCASSPGTPPREKLFFGSGTQLSVL.

The V call is TRBV6-1, the J call TRBJ2-7, with TRBD2 matching over 11 bases. Germline CDR1 and CDR2: MNHNS and SASEGT. Trimming cost V 8 bases and J 2 bases; bases outside gene matches: 2. CDR3 length: 13 residues. CDR3 protein: CASLGLAAYEQYF. The CDR3 nucleotides are TGTGCCAGCCTGGGACTAGCGGCCTACGAGCAGTACTTC.

This clone has just one count. The chain couples TRBV5-1 to TRBJ2-3; weak D call: TRBD2 (6 bases). Trimming shortened V by 2 bases and J by 3 bases, and 25 bases separated the two germline ends. CDR3 length: 19 amino acids. Germline CDR1 reads SGHRS; CDR2 reads YFSETQ. For the CDR3, the DNA is TGCGCCAGCAGCTTTCTGGTTATTGGAGGGCCAAGTGGGACAGATACGCAGTATTTT. Translated: CASSFLVIGGPSGTDTQYF.

In the case of this clone: The sample holds other DNA sequences that translate to the same CDR3. The V and J genes are TRBV5-1 and TRBJ1-1, with no clear D. There are 14 residues in the CDR3. Trimming pared 0 bases from V and 1 base from J, leaving 7 bases between. Per the germline V gene, CDR1 is SGHRS and CDR2 is YFSETQ. CDR3 nucleotide sequence: TGCGCCAGCAGCTTGGGGGCAGGGAACACTGAAGCTTTCTTT. It translates to CASSLGAGNTEAFF.

This clone was counted once. The rearrangement links TRBV6-4 to TRBJ1-5; D unresolved. CDR1 is MRHNA, CDR2 SNTAGT, per germline. This CDR3 contains 13 residues. V was clipped by 4 bases and J by 6 bases, with 10 bases between them. In DNA form, the CDR3 reads TGTGCCAGCAGTGTCGGATGGGGTCAGCCCCAGCATTTT. It is translated as CASSVGWGQPQHF.

J is TRBJ1-2 and V is TRBV7-2; 8 bases fit TRBD1. The CDR3 has 15 amino acids. V shed 5 bases, J shed 8 bases, and the junction held 13 bases outside the gene matches. Germline V gene sequence: CDR1 SGHTA, CDR2 FQGNSA. The CDR3 is CASSTWGTGGRGYTF. CDR3 bases: TGTGCCAGCAGCACCTGGGGAACAGGGGGGCGAGGCTACACCTTC.

The chain has TRBV30 and TRBJ2-2, with D possibly matching TRBD1 (6 bases). Trimming removed 3 bases from V and 4 bases from J, with 12 bases in between. Looked up from germline, CDR1 is GTSNPN and CDR2 is SVGIG (reference sequence). The CDR3 loop spans 14 amino acids. The CDR3 DNA reads as TGTGCCTGGAGCGGGACACTTTTCACCGGGGAGCTGTTTTTT. Encoded protein: CAWSGTLFTGELFF.

The chain is built from TRBV7-6 and TRBJ2-4, with D perhaps TRBD1 or TRBD2 (6 bases each). With 3 bases removed from V and 7 bases from J, the gap between germline ends came to 13 bases. From germline, CDR1 is SGHVS and CDR2 FNYEAQ. CDR3 length equals 14 residues. The CDR3 loop reads CASSFGGRENIQYF. The CDR3 nucleotides are TGTGCCAGCAGCTTTGGGGGGCGCGAGAACATTCAGTACTTC. The full variable domain, rest sourced from reference TRBV7-6 and TRBJ2-4, is GAGVSQSPRYKVTKRGQDVALRCDPISGHVSLYWYRQALGQGPEFLTYFNYEAQQDKSGLPNDRFSAERPEGSISTLTIQRTEQRDSAMYRCASSFGGRENIQYFGAGTRLSVL.

The V call is TRBV28, the J call TRBJ2-5; 11 bases line up with TRBD1. Germline CDR1 reads MDHEN; CDR2 reads SYDVKM. V lost 5 bases and J lost 2; bases outside the gene matches: 7. CDR3 length: 16 amino acids. CDR3 loop: CASSRPGTGGQETQYF. As DNA, the CDR3 is TGTGCCAGCAGTCGTCCCGGGACAGGGGGGCAAGAGACCCAGTACTTC.

The J gene is TRBJ1-2, the V gene TRBV18; D is perhaps TRBD1 (6 bases). There are 15 residues in the CDR3. Germline V gene data show CDR1 as KGHSH and CDR2 as LQKENI. Trimming removed 3 bases from V and 4 bases from J, with 15 bases in between. The CDR3, as DNA: TGTGCCAGCTCACCGGACAGAAAACGCCTCTATGGCTACACCTTC. As protein: CASSPDRKRLYGYTF.

This clone was seen just once. The rearrangement uses TRBV7-9 and TRBJ2-7, with TRBD1 matching over 9 bases. The V and J ends lost 4 bases and 3 bases, in that order; junction bases with no gene match: 7. This CDR3 region has 15 residues. Germline V gene data show CDR1 as SEHNR and CDR2 as FQNEAQ (reference sequence). In nucleotides, the CDR3 is TGTGCCAGCAGCTGGGGACAGGGAAGGTTCTACGAGCAGTACTTC. As protein: CASSWGQGRFYEQYF.